The 25 T cell receptor beta chains below were found in one sample sequenced in a study of CD8+CD57+ T cells in acquired aplastic anemia. Profiling that covered TCR beta VDJ and CDR3 relied on genomic DNA as its template. TCRdb called the reads again in MiXCR, with one record for every CDR3 protein. The data contain 150,000 to 200,000 distinct CDR3 sequences, around 65% of them singletons. Sequenced material: sorted CD4+, CD8+, or CD8+CD57+ T cells (not recorded which) from PBMCs. The origin of the receptors is a human donor with severe aplastic anemia or a healthy control (not recorded which).

The V call is TRBV7-9, the J call TRBJ1-2, with TRBD1 identical over 9 bases. Germline CDR1 is SEHNR and CDR2 is FQNEAQ (reference sequence). V was clipped by 3 bases and J by 4 bases; unmatched bases: 6. This CDR3 contains 15 residues. The CDR3 DNA reads as TGTGCCAGCAGCTTCACCGGGACAGGGCCCTATGGCTACACCTTC. Translating it yields CASSFTGTGPYGYTF.

The chain links TRBV5-1 to TRBJ2-7; no reliable D call. The V end lost 0 bases, the J end lost 5 bases, and 12 bases lay between the germline ends. CDR1 and CDR2 (germline): SGHRS, YFSETQ. The CDR3 has 14 residues. CDR3 amino acids: CASSLGDTPNEQYF. For the CDR3, the DNA is TGCGCCAGCAGCTTGGGTGACACCCCCAACGAGCAGTACTTC. Full variable domain (outside the CDR3, taken from reference TRBV5-1 and TRBJ2-7): KAGVTQTPRYLIKTRGQQVTLSCSPISGHRSVSWYQQTPGQGLQFLFEYFSETQRNKGNFPGRFSGRQFSNSRSEMNVSTLELGDSALYLCASSLGDTPNEQYFGPGTRLTVT.

This chain connects TRBV20-1 to TRBJ1-6; TRBD1 matches at 7 bases. Germline V gene lookup returns CDR1 DFQATT and CDR2 SNEGSKA (reference sequence). After removal of 0 bases from V and 12 bases from J, the junction contained 11 bases not matched to a gene. CDR3 length: 15 residues. CDR3 protein: CSAREGQNRGGPLHF. CDR3 DNA: TGCAGTGCTAGAGAGGGACAGAATAGAGGGGGACCCCTCCACTTT.

This clonotype was counted at least ten times. The V and J genes are TRBV7-6 and TRBJ1-5, with a possible D match to TRBD1 (5 bases). This CDR3 comprises 14 residues. The V gene lost 0 bases and the J gene lost 7 bases, with 10 bases spanning the gap. Germline V gene lookup returns CDR1 SGHVS and CDR2 FNYEAQ. The DNA for the CDR3 is TGTGCCAGCAGCTTAGCGCTGGGGGACCAGCCCCAGCATTTT. Translation gives CASSLALGDQPQHF.

Only one count was recorded for this clonotype. The chain is built from TRBV6-4 and TRBJ1-4, with 9 nucleotides matching TRBD1. The germline CDR1 and CDR2 sequences are MRHNA and SNTAGT. This CDR3 is built from 13 residues. The CDR3 DNA sequence: TGTCCGACAGGGGGGTCACCTAATGAAAAACTGTTTTTT. Its protein product is CPTGGSPNEKLFF.

J is TRBJ1-4 and V is TRBV9, with D tentatively TRBD1 (5 bases). V dropped 3 bases and J dropped 6 bases, with 12 bases sitting between them. CDR1 and CDR2 from the germline V gene are SGDLS and YYNGEE. The CDR3 runs to 14 residues. The CDR3 region is CASSAWGGYEKLFF. CDR3 DNA: TGTGCCAGCAGCGCTTGGGGGGGGTATGAAAAACTGTTTTTT.

This clonotype showed up just a few times. The chain recombines TRBV7-8 with TRBJ2-1, with D possibly TRBD1 on 6 matching bases. V lost 5 bases and J 15 bases, leaving 14 bases between the germline ends. CDR1 and CDR2 from the germline V gene are SGHVS and FQNEAQ. This CDR3 is built from 11 residues. DNA for the CDR3: TGTGCCAGCAGCGGGGGCCGATATTGGTTCTTC. Protein sequence: CASSGGRYWFF.

The gene calls are TRBV7-3 and TRBJ1-2; tentative D call: TRBD1 (6 bases). V was shortened by 5 bases and J by 4 bases, with 20 bases between the two germline ends. In germline, CDR1 is SGHTA, CDR2 FQGTGA. The length of the CDR3 is 16 residues. CDR3 DNA sequence: TGTGCCAGCAGCGCCCTACCCGCGCCGGACAGCTATGGCTACACCTTC. It is translated as CASSALPAPDSYGYTF.

The chain has TRBV7-8 and TRBJ2-7, with 9 bases matching TRBD2. Trimming at V came to 0 bases and at J to 4 bases, leaving 13 bases not matched to a gene. CDR3 size: 18 residues. Germline CDR1 SGHVS, CDR2 FQNEAQ. The CDR3: CASSLAGSSGRIVYEQYF. CDR3 DNA sequence: TGTGCCAGCAGCTTAGCAGGTTCGAGCGGGAGGATCGTTTACGAGCAGTACTTC.

This clonotype was recorded a few times. The gene calls are TRBV10-1 and TRBJ2-3, with D unclear. The germline CDR1 and CDR2 sequences are WNHNN and SYGVQD (reference sequence). The CDR3 extends over 12 amino acids. V was cut by 0 bases and J by 4 bases, with 2 bases left in between. CDR3 sequence (DNA): TGCGCCAGCAGTGAGTCAGCAGATACGCAGTATTTT. Its translation is CASSESADTQYF.

The genes are TRBV20-1 and TRBJ1-2, with D perhaps matching TRBD1 (6 bases). The V end lost 5 bases, the J end lost 12 bases, and 16 bases lay between the germline ends. Germline CDR1 reads DFQATT; CDR2 reads SNEGSKA (reference sequence). This CDR3 has 11 residues. The CDR3 DNA sequence: TGCAGTGCTCTAACAGGGTCTGGAAACACCTTC. Its translation: CSALTGSGNTF.

The chain links TRBV7-6 to TRBJ1-2; D unclear. The CDR3 totals 13 residues. Trimming removed 6 bases from V and 2 bases from J, with 10 bases in between. Germline V gene data show CDR1 as SGHVS and CDR2 as FNYEAQ. The CDR3 sequence is CASSHTENYGYTF. In DNA, the CDR3 is TGTGCCAGCAGTCACACAGAGAACTATGGCTACACCTTC.

This chain links TRBV6-5 with TRBJ2-1; D unclear. V gave up 0 bases and J gave up 5 bases, with 14 bases separating them. The CDR3 extends over 16 amino acids. Germline lookup yields CDR1 MNHEY and CDR2 SVGAGI. This CDR3 reads CASSYSIGQSNNEQFF. In DNA, the CDR3 is TGTGCCAGCAGTTACTCGATTGGGCAGTCCAACAATGAGCAGTTCTTC.

The chain has TRBV25-1 and TRBJ1-5, with 8 nucleotides matching TRBD1. The J segment lost 1 base and the V segment lost 8 bases, leaving 7 bases of the junction unmatched. Per the germline V gene, CDR1 is MGHDK and CDR2 is SYGVNS. This CDR3 comprises 15 residues. In nucleotides, the CDR3 is TGTGCCAGCGGACAGGGCGAGGGGAGCAATCAGCCCCAGCATTTT. Translated, it gives CASGQGEGSNQPQHF.

Only a few counts were recorded for this clonotype. This chain joins TRBV10-3 and TRBJ2-7; perhaps TRBD1 as D (6 bases). From germline, CDR1 is ENHRY and CDR2 SYGVKD. The CDR3 consists of 12 residues. V lost 10 bases, J lost 0 bases, and 10 bases lay in between. The CDR3, as DNA: TGTGCCACCGGACAGACCTCCTACGAGCAGTACTTC. This gives the protein CATGQTSYEQYF.

This clonotype was counted ten times or more. V and J are TRBV7-9 and TRBJ1-1, with D uncertain. This CDR3 contains 11 residues. V lost 3 bases to trimming and J lost 6 bases, with 5 bases between them. Germline V gene sequence: CDR1 SEHNR, CDR2 FQNEAQ (reference sequence). The CDR3 sequence: CASSFISEAFF. DNA of the CDR3: TGTGCCAGCAGCTTTATATCTGAAGCTTTCTTT. The full variable domain, rest sourced from reference TRBV7-9 and TRBJ1-1, is DTGVSQNPRHKITKRGQNVTFRCDPISEHNRLYWYRQTLGQGPEFLTYFQNEAQLEKSRLLSDRFSAERPKGSFSTLEIQRTEQGDSAMYLCASSFISEAFFGQGTRLTVV.

The V gene is TRBV7-2, the J gene TRBJ2-5; D not resolved. CDR3 length: 13 amino acids. Looked up from germline, CDR1 is SGHTA and CDR2 is FQGNSA. V gave up 5 bases and J gave up 3 bases, with 10 bases separating them. The CDR3 region has the DNA TGTGCCAGCAGCCATGGGTGGGAAGAGACCCAGTACTTC. It encodes CASSHGWEETQYF.

This clonotype was counted many times. The chain links TRBV7-2 to TRBJ2-1; no reliable D call. The CDR3 is 13 residues long. Between the trimmed V and J ends, which lost 4 bases and 3 bases, there was a span of 7 bases. Germline loops: CDR1 SGHTA, CDR2 FQGNSA. The CDR3 protein is CASSSLLYNEQFF. CDR3 DNA sequence: TGTGCCAGCAGCTCCCTTCTCTACAATGAGCAGTTCTTC.

This rearrangement joins TRBV2 to TRBJ2-3; D possibly corresponds to TRBD1 (6 bases). CDR1 SNHLY and CDR2 FYNNEI come from the germline V gene. The CDR3 is 14 residues long. V was pared by 6 bases and J by 5 bases, with 15 bases between. The CDR3 is CASRQGHVKDTQYF. The CDR3 bases are TGTGCCAGCAGGCAGGGACATGTTAAAGATACGCAGTATTTT.

Turning to this clonotype: One end of the junction is discordant with germline, which a read error may explain. The chain has TRBV10-3 and TRBJ1-4; 8 bases fit TRBD1. This CDR3 spans 15 amino acids. Germline values: CDR1 ENHRY, CDR2 SYGVKD. CDR3 loop: CATSAPGQENEKLFF. The CDR3 nucleotides read TGTGCCACCAGTGCCCCGGGACAGGAGAATGAAAAACTGTTTTTT.

The chain is built from TRBV20-1 and TRBJ1-1, with D possibly being TRBD1 (6 bases). The CDR3 consists of 15 residues. Germline CDR1 is DFQATT and CDR2 is SNEGSKA (reference sequence). V lost 3 bases and J lost 4, with 18 bases in between. CDR3 bases: TGCAGTGCTAGTGGGGGGGGGGCGTTGTCCACTGAAGCTTTCTTT. Translating it yields CSASGGGALSTEAFF.

In the case of this clonotype: A much larger clone differs from this one at a single base, so this may be a read error. The chain has TRBV6-1 and TRBJ2-7; 10 bases are shared with TRBD1. Germline CDR1 MNHNS, CDR2 SASEGT. The CDR3 consists of 14 residues. Trimming at V came to 3 bases and at J to 6 bases, leaving 5 bases not matched to a gene. The CDR3 region has the DNA TGTGCCAGCAGTGACAGGACAGGGGGTTGCGAGCAGTACTTC. Protein: CASSDRTGGCEQYF.

The chain carries TRBV7-3 and TRBJ2-1; TRBD2 aligns across 7 bases. This CDR3 is 13 amino acids long. Per the germline V gene, CDR1 is SGHTA and CDR2 is FQGTGA. V shed 8 bases, J shed 6 bases, and the junction held 7 bases outside the gene matches. Written as DNA, the CDR3 is TGTGCCAGCGGGGGGGGGGGTAGCAATGAGCAGTTCTTC. Its translation is CASGGGGSNEQFF.

This clonotype was detected once. The CDR3 nucleotides are TGCAGTGCTAGAGACAGGATTAACTATGGCTACACCTTC. This codes for CSARDRINYGYTF. The chain combines TRBV20-1 with TRBJ1-2; D is unresolved. The CDR3 covers 13 residues. Germline assignment: CDR1 DFQATT and CDR2 SNEGSKA (reference sequence). The ends were cut back, 0 bases at V and 1 base at J, with 6 bases in the middle.

V usage is TRBV5-4 and J usage is TRBJ2-3; 9 bases are shared with TRBD2. The V gene's germline CDR1 is SGHNT and CDR2 YYREEE (reference sequence). The CDR3 is 17 amino acids. After removal of 2 bases from V and 2 bases from J, the junction contained 9 bases not matched to a gene. The CDR3 protein is CASSLLALAGPTDTQYF. The CDR3 DNA reads as TGTGCCAGCAGCTTATTGGCCCTAGCGGGACCCACAGATACGCAGTATTTT.